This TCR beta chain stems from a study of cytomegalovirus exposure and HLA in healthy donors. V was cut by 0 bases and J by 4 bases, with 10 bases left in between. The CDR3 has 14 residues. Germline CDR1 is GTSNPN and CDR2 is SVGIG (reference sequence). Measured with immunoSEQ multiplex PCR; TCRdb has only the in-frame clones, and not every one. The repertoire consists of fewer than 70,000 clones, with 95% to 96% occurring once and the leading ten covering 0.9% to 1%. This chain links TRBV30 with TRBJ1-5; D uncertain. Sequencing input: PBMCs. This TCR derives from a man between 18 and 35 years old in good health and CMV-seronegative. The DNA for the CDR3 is TGTGCCTGGAGTGTAGGAGAGGGAAATCAGCCCCAGCATTTT. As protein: CAWSVGEGNQPQHF.